This T cell receptor beta chain was captured in a study of T-cell reconstitution after alpha-beta-depleted transplantation in children. Study conclusions and caveats: From surviving recipient T cells and thymic progenitors came the high day-60 TCRbeta diversity observed in some patients. At around two months after transplant, the alpha-beta T cells were reportedly derived from several hundred expanded clones that came from non-depleted graft cells. A year post-transplant, T-cell counts and diversity derived mostly from newly produced T cells.

Unique molecular identifiers tagged the TCRbeta library. Each CDR3 protein gets one entry after TCRdb re-called the PCR reads with MiXCR. The sample holds fewer than 750,000 distinct CDR3 sequences, around 27% seen once. This clonotype appeared a few times. Antigen unknown. Here the sequenced sample was PBMCs, taken before TCRalphabeta/CD19-depleted stem cell transplant. The sequence was obtained from a boy under two years old with Wiskott-Aldrich syndrome, due to receive a stem cell transplant.

The CDR3 sequence is CASSSTGGARRETQYF. The CDR3 bases are TGTGCCAGCAGTTCCACAGGGGGCGCGCGTAGAGAGACCCAGTACTTC. This rearrangement joins TRBV6-5 to TRBJ2-5; 9 bases are shared with TRBD1. The CDR3 consists of 16 residues. V shed 4 bases and J 4 bases; nucleotides not matched to a gene: 10. Per germline, CDR1 MNHEY and CDR2 SVGAGI.